The 6 T cell receptor beta chains below come from one sample, sequenced in a study of T-cell memory formation after mild COVID-19. From the 5' RACE reads, TCRdb called clonotypes with MiXCR, one entry per CDR3 protein. The sample contains tens of thousands of distinct CDR3 sequences, 12% of which appear only once. Sequencing used PBMCs or a T cell subset sorted from them (not recorded which). The source of these receptors is an adult woman who had mild COVID-19 (a few samples of this study predate the infection). Cell type and time point are not known.

This clonotype was observed at least ten times. The V call is TRBV27, the J call TRBJ2-7; D ambiguous. CDR3 length: 14 residues. Looked up from germline, CDR1 is MNHEY and CDR2 is SMNVEV (reference sequence). V was trimmed by 6 bases and J by 0 bases, leaving 12 bases between them. CDR3 sequence reads: CASSLLVGSYEQYF. The CDR3 region has the DNA TGTGCCAGCAGCCTCTTGGTAGGCTCCTACGAGCAGTACTTC.

This clonotype was recorded at least ten times. The chain links TRBV3-1 to TRBJ1-1, with D unresolved. The CDR3 covers 14 residues. V was pared by 2 bases and J by 1 base, with 8 bases between. Looked up from germline, CDR1 is LGHDT and CDR2 is YNNKEL (reference sequence). This chain's CDR3 is CASSQREGNTEAFF. The CDR3 region has the DNA TGTGCCAGCAGCCAAAGGGAGGGGAACACTGAAGCTTTCTTT. The variable domain in full, completed from reference TRBV3-1 and TRBJ1-1, reads DTAVSQTPKYLVTQMGNDKSIKCEQNLGHDTMYWYKQDSKKFLKIMFSYNNKELIINETVPNRFSPKSPDKAHLNLHINSLELGDSAVYFCASSQREGNTEAFFGQGTRLTVV.

This clonotype came up many times. V and J are TRBV13 and TRBJ1-1, with a tentative D call TRBD1 (5 bases). The CDR3 loop spans 14 amino acids. V was pared by 3 bases and J by 1 base, with 9 bases between. Germline assignment: CDR1 PRHDT and CDR2 FYEKMQ (reference sequence). CDR3 coding DNA: TGTGCCAGCAGCTTGGGACGGGCGAACACTGAAGCTTTCTTT. This gives the protein CASSLGRANTEAFF.

There are many counts of this clonotype. V is TRBV29-1 and J is TRBJ2-1; D perhaps matches TRBD2 (6 bases). This CDR3 has 13 amino acids. V dropped 7 bases and J dropped 10 bases, with 20 bases sitting between them. Germline V gene data show CDR1 as SQVTM and CDR2 as ANQGSEA. DNA for the CDR3: TGCAGCGCCCGAGGCTGGGGGGATGGCGAGCAGTTCTTC. It specifies CSARGWGDGEQFF.

Many counts were recorded for this clonotype. V is TRBV29-1 and J is TRBJ2-3; TRBD2 matches at 12 bases. The CDR3 covers 16 residues. J lost 0 bases, V lost 5 bases, and 6 bases had no gene match. Germline V gene lookup returns CDR1 SQVTM and CDR2 ANQGSEA. CDR3 region: CSVTSGGIFSTDTQYF. The CDR3 coding sequence is TGCAGCGTTACTAGCGGGGGGATCTTTAGCACAGATACGCAGTATTTT.

V usage is TRBV6-2 or TRBV6-3 and J usage is TRBJ2-1; D assignment may be TRBD1 or TRBD2 (5 bases each). Trimming removed 0 bases at V and 3 bases at J, with 15 bases between. This CDR3 contains 17 residues. Germline-derived CDR1 and CDR2 are MNHEY and SVGEGT. The CDR3 nucleotides read TGTGCCAGCAGTTACTCGAGTGTGAGAGGGGTCTACAATGAGCAGTTCTTC. The encoded protein is CASSYSSVRGVYNEQFF.